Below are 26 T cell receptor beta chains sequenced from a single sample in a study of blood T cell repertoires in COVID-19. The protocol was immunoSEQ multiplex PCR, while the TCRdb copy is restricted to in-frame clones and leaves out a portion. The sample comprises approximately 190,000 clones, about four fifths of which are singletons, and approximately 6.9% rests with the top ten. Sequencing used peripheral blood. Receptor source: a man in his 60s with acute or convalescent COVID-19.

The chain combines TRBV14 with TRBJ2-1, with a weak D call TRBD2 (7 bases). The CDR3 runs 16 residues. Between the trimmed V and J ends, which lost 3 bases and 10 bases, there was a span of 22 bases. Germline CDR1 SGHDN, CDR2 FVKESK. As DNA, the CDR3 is TGTGCCAGCAGCCAGGGTGGTCTGGCGGGGGCTTTAGAGCAGTTCTTC. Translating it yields CASSQGGLAGALEQFF. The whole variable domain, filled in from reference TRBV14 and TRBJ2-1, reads EAGVTQFPSHSVIEKGQTVTLRCDPISGHDNLYWYRRVMGKEIKFLLHFVKESKQDESGMPNNRFLAERTGGTYSTLKVQPAELEDSGVYFCASSQGGLAGALEQFFGPGTRLTVL.

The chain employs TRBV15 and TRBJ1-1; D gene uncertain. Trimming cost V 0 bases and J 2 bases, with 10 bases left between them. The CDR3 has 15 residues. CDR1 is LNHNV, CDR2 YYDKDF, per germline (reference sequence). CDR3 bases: TGTGCCACCAGCAGAGATAGGCGGTTTAACACTGAAGCTTTCTTT. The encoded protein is CATSRDRRFNTEAFF.

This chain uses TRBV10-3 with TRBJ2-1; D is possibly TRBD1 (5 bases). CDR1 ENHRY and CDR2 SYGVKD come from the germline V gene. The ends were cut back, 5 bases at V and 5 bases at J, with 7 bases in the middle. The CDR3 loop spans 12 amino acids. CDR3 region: CAISSGNNEQFF. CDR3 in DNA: TGTGCCATCAGTTCAGGGAACAATGAGCAGTTCTTC.

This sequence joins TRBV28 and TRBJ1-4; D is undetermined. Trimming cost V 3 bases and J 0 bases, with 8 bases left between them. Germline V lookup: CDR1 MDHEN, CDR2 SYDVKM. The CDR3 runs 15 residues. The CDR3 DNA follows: TGTGCCAGCAGTTTCCTGGAGCCAACTAATGAAAAACTGTTTTTT. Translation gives CASSFLEPTNEKLFF.

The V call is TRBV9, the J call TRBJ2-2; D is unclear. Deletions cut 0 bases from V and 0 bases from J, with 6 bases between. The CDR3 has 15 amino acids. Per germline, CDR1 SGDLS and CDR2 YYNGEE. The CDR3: CASSVVPTNTGELFF. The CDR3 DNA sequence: TGTGCCAGCAGCGTAGTCCCAACGAACACCGGGGAGCTGTTTTTT.

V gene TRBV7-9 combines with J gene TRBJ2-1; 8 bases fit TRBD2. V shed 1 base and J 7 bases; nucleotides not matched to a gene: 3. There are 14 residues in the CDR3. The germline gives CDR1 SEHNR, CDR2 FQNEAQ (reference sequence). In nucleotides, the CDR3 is TGTGCCAGCAGCTTAGTCGCGGGGGGAAATGAGCAGTTCTTC. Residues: CASSLVAGGNEQFF.

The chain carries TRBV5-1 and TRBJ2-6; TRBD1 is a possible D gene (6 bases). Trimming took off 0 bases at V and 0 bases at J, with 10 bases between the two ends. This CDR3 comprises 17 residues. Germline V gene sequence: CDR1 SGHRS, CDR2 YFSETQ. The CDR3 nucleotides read TGCGCCAGCAGCTTGGATATAGGGGGCTCTGGGGCCAACGTCCTGACTTTC. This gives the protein CASSLDIGGSGANVLTF.

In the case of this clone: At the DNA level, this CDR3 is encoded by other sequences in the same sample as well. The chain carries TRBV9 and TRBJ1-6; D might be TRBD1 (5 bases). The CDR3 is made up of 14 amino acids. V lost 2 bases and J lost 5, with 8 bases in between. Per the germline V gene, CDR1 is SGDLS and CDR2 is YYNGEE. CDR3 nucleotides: TGTGCCAGCAGCGTCGGGGGGAATAATTCACCCCTCCACTTT. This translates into CASSVGGNNSPLHF.

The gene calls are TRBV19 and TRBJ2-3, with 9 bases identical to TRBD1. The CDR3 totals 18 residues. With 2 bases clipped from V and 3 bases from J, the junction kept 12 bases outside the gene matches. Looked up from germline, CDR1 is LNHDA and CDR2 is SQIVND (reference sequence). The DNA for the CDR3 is TGTGCCAGTAGTATATCAGCCCACAGGGGGCTATTGACAGATACGCAGTATTTT. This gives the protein CASSISAHRGLLTDTQYF.

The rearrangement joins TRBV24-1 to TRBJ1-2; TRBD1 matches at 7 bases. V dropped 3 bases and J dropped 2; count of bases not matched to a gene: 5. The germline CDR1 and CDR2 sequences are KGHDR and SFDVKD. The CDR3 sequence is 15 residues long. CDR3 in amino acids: CATSDAGTDNYGYTF. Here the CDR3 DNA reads TGTGCCACCAGTGATGCCGGGACAGACAACTATGGCTACACCTTC.

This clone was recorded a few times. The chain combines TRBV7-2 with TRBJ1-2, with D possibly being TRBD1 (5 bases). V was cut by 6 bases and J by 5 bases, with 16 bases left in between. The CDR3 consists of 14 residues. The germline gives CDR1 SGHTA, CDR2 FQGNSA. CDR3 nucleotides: TGTGCCAGCAGTCCCGGGGGGGTTCGTTATGGCTACACCTTC. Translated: CASSPGGVRYGYTF.

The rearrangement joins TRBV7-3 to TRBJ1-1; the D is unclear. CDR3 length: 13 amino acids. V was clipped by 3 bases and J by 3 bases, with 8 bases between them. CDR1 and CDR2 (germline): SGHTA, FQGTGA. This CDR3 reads CASSLLGDTEAFF. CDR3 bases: TGTGCCAGCAGCTTGCTCGGGGACACTGAAGCTTTCTTT.

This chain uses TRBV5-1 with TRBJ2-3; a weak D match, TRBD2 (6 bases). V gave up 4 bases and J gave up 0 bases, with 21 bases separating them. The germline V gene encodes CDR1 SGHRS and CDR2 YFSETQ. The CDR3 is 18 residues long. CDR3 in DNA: TGCGCCAGCAGCCCAGCGCCCCCGGGAGTCACTAGCACAGATACGCAGTATTTT. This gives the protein CASSPAPPGVTSTDTQYF.

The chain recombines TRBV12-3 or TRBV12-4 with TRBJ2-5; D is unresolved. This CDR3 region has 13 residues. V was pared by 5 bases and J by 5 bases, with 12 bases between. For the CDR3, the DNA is TGTGCCAGCAGTGGTGACGGGTCGGAGACCCAGTACTTC. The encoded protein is CASSGDGSETQYF.

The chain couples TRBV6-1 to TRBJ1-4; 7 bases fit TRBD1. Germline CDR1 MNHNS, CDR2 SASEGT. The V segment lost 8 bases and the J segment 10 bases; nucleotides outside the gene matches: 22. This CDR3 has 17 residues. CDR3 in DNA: TGTGCCAGCGGTGCCGGGACAGTGGGTTCCCTGTTCCGAAAACTGTTTTTT. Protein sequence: CASGAGTVGSLFRKLFF.

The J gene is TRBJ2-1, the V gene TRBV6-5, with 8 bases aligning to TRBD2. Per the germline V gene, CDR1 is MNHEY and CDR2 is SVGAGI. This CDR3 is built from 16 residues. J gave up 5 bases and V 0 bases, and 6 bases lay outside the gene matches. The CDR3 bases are TGTGCCAGCAGTTACTCTGGTAGCGGGACGGACAATGAGCAGTTCTTC. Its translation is CASSYSGSGTDNEQFF.

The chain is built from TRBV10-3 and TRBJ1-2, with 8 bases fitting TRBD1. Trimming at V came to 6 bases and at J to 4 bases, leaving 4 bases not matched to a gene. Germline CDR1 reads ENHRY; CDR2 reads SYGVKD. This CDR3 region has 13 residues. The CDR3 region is CAIRSGGAYGYTF. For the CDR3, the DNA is TGTGCCATCAGATCAGGGGGCGCCTATGGCTACACCTTC.

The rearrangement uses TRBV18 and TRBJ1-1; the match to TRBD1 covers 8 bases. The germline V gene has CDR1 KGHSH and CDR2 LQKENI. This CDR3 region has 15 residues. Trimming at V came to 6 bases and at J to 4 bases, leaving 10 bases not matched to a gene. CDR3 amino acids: CASSPKTGVSTEAFF. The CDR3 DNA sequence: TGTGCCAGCTCGCCCAAGACAGGGGTGAGCACTGAAGCTTTCTTT.

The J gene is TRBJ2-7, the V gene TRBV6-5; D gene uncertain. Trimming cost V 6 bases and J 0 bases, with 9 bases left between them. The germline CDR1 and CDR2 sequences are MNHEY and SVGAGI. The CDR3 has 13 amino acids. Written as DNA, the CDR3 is TGTGCCAGCAGCCCCCTAAACTCCTACGAGCAGTACTTC. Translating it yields CASSPLNSYEQYF.

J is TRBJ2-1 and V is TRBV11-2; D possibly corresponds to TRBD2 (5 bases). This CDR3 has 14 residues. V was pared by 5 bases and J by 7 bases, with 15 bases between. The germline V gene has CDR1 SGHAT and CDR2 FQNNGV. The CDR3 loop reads CASSQLSTGNEQFF. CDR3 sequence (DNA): TGTGCCAGCAGCCAACTGTCGACGGGGAATGAGCAGTTCTTC.

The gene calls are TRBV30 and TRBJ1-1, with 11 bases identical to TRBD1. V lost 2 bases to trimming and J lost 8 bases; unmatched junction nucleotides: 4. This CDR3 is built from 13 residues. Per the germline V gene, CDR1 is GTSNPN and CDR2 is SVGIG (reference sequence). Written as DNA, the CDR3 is TGTGCCTGGAGTTCCGGGACAGGGGGAGAAGCTTTCTTT. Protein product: CAWSSGTGGEAFF.

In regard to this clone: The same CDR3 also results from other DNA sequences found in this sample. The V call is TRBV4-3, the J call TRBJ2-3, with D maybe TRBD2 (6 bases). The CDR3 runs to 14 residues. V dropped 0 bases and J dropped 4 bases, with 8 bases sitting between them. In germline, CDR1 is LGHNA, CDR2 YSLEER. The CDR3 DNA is TGCGCCAGCAGCCAAGATCGGGGGTCAGATACGCAGTATTTT. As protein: CASSQDRGSDTQYF.

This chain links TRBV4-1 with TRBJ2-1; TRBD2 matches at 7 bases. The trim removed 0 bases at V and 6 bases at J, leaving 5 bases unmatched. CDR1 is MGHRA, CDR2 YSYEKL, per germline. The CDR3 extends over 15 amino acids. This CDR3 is CASSQDHWTSNEQFF. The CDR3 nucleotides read TGCGCCAGCAGCCAAGATCACTGGACTAGCAATGAGCAGTTCTTC.

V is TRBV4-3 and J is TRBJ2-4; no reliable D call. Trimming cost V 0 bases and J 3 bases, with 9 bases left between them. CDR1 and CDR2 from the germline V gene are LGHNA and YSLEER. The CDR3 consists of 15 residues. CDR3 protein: CASSQDYGDKNIQYF. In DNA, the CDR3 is TGCGCCAGCAGCCAAGATTACGGAGACAAAAACATTCAGTACTTC.

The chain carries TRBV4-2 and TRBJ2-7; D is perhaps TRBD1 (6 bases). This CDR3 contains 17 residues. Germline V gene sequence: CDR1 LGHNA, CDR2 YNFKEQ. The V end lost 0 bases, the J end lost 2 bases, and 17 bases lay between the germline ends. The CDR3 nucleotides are TGTGCCAGCAGCCAAGATTTAAGGGAAAGGGGGACCTACGAGCAGTACTTC. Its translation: CASSQDLRERGTYEQYF.

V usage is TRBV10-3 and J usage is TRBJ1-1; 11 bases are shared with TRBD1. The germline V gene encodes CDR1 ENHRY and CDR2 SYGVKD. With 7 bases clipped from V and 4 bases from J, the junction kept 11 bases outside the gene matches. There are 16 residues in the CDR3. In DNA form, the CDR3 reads TGTGCCATCACCTCGGACAGGGGGCAGGGGAGCACTGAAGCTTTCTTT. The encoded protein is CAITSDRGQGSTEAFF.